This passage covers 17 T cell receptor beta chains from one sample sequenced in a study of beta chain features in type 1 diabetes. What was sequenced were expressed TCRB transcripts, since all of the isolated RNA had been reverse transcribed. The assay was immunoSEQ multiplex PCR, and TCRdb's table has in-frame clones only and misses some. The sample consists of hundreds of thousands of clones, roughly an eighth of them appearing once. Study-wide points: A moderate, significant TCRB CDR3 shortening appeared in type 1 diabetes across four CD4+ subsets.

These TCRs' antigens remain unknown. Specimen: naive CD4+ T cells from blood. The receptors were sampled from a man younger than 35 with type 1 diabetes.

The chain links TRBV7-8 to TRBJ1-1, with a weak D call TRBD1 (5 bases). Germline assignment: CDR1 SGHVS and CDR2 FQNEAQ. Trimming left V 3 bases short and J 5 bases short, with 16 bases between. This CDR3 is built from 15 residues. CDR3 nucleotides: TGTGCCAGCAGCTTTACGCAGGGCCGGGGGACTGAAGCTTTCTTT. This translates into CASSFTQGRGTEAFF. The variable domain in full, with the rest retrieved from reference TRBV7-8 and TRBJ1-1, is GAGVSQSPRYKVAKRGQDVALRCDPISGHVSLFWYQQALGQGPEFLTYFQNEAQLDKSGLPSDRFFAERPEGSVSTLKIQRTQQEDSAVYLCASSFTQGRGTEAFFGQGTRLTVV.

The chain uses TRBV11-2 and TRBJ2-7; 9 bases map to TRBD1. From germline, CDR1 is SGHAT and CDR2 FQNNGV. V dropped 5 bases and J dropped 9; count of bases not matched to a gene: 20. This CDR3 is built from 17 residues. CDR3 protein: CASSARDREEHQRGQYF. The CDR3 DNA sequence: TGTGCCAGCAGCGCCCGGGACAGGGAAGAGCACCAGCGAGGGCAGTACTTC.

In this sample, this clone turned up a few times. CDR3 sequence (DNA): TGTGCCAGCAGTTCCTTGGGGGACCGCTGGTTCTTC. As protein: CASSSLGDRWFF. The chain uses TRBV6-5 and TRBJ2-1; D is possibly TRBD1 or TRBD2 (5 bases each). Looked up from germline, CDR1 is MNHEY and CDR2 is SVGAGI. The CDR3 consists of 12 residues. V dropped 4 bases and J dropped 15 bases, with 16 bases sitting between them.

The rearrangement links TRBV6-5 to TRBJ1-2; D uncertain. The CDR3 runs to 13 residues. The germline V and J ends were trimmed by 6 bases and 2 bases, with 10 bases remaining between them. Germline loops: CDR1 MNHEY, CDR2 SVGAGI. The chain's CDR3 is CASRDTVNYGYTF. CDR3 DNA: TGTGCCAGCAGAGATACAGTCAACTATGGCTACACCTTC.

This chain links TRBV14 with TRBJ1-5, with D possibly being TRBD1 (5 bases). The CDR3 contains 14 residues. Germline lookup yields CDR1 SGHDN and CDR2 FVKESK. V lost 4 bases and J lost 6, with 13 bases in between. The CDR3: CASSPSGGGQPQHF. The CDR3 DNA sequence: TGTGCCAGCAGCCCGTCGGGGGGTGGTCAGCCCCAGCATTTT.

This sequence joins TRBV28 and TRBJ1-5; tentative D call: TRBD1 (6 bases). Germline-derived CDR1 and CDR2 are MDHEN and SYDVKM. The CDR3 is 15 amino acids. The V end was cut by 6 bases, the J end by 3 bases, with 15 bases between. Here the CDR3 DNA reads TGTGCCAGCAGCCCCACAGGGATTTACAATCAGCCCCAGCATTTT. This sequence encodes CASSPTGIYNQPQHF.

The chain joins TRBV29-1 to TRBJ1-5, with D uncertain. Germline values: CDR1 SQVTM, CDR2 ANQGSEA. V shed 4 bases and J shed 0 bases, with 7 bases lying between them. This CDR3 region has 13 residues. CDR3 protein: CSVVVDSNQPQHF. The CDR3 coding sequence is TGCAGCGTTGTGGTAGATAGCAATCAGCCCCAGCATTTT.

This clone was seen a handful of times. This rearrangement joins TRBV28 to TRBJ2-7; the match to TRBD1 covers 7 bases. V lost 10 bases, J lost 6 bases, and 15 bases stayed unmatched. CDR1 is MDHEN and CDR2 is SYDVKM in the germline V gene. The CDR3 is 14 residues long. CDR3 bases: TGTGCCACCACCCCTTCGACAGGGTTGGGCGAGCAGTACTTC. This sequence encodes CATTPSTGLGEQYF.

This chain uses TRBV2 with TRBJ2-5, with unresolved D. Per germline, CDR1 SNHLY and CDR2 FYNNEI. V was pared by 6 bases and J by 3 bases, with 5 bases between. This CDR3 region has 11 residues. For the CDR3, the DNA is TGTGCCAGCAGGTTTGAAGAGACCCAGTACTTC. As protein: CASRFEETQYF.

This clone was seen many times. V is TRBV25-1 and J is TRBJ2-7; D unclear. This CDR3 has 11 residues. CDR1 and CDR2 from the germline V gene are MGHDK and SYGVNS. V lost 4 bases to trimming and J lost 4 bases, with 5 bases between them. CDR3 sequence: CASSVEYEQYF. In nucleotides, the CDR3 is TGTGCCAGCAGTGTGGAGTACGAGCAGTACTTC.

This chain links TRBV29-1 with TRBJ2-1, with 11 bases fitting TRBD2. The germline gives CDR1 SQVTM, CDR2 ANQGSEA. There are 18 residues in the CDR3. J gave up 9 bases and V 2 bases, and 18 bases lay outside the gene matches. In nucleotides, the CDR3 is TGCAGCGTTGAATCAAGGCTAGCGGGGGGCGGTATCACGGGTGAGCAGTTCTTC. This sequence encodes CSVESRLAGGGITGEQFF.

This clone was seen a few times. The chain employs TRBV30 and TRBJ2-1; 14 positions agree with TRBD2. The CDR3 sequence is 18 residues long. J was trimmed by 2 bases and V by 1 base; bases with no gene match: 7. Germline V gives CDR1 GTSNPN, CDR2 SVGIG (reference sequence). DNA for the CDR3: TGTGCCTGGAGTGGATCGGGACTAGCGGGGGTAGCCTACAATGAGCAGTTCTTC. Translated, it gives CAWSGSGLAGVAYNEQFF.

This clone was detected a few times. This chain's CDR3 is CASKPGQTNTEAFF. The CDR3 nucleotides are TGCGCCAGCAAGCCGGGACAAACGAACACTGAAGCTTTCTTT. The chain couples TRBV5-1 to TRBJ1-1; D is possibly TRBD1 (6 bases). The V end lost 6 bases, the J end lost 1 base, and 13 bases lay between the germline ends. This CDR3 is built from 14 residues. The V gene's germline CDR1 is SGHRS and CDR2 YFSETQ.

A few counts support this clone. This sequence joins TRBV7-9 and TRBJ2-5, with 9 bases that match TRBD1. Germline lookup yields CDR1 SEHNR and CDR2 FQNEAQ (reference sequence). Trimming at V came to 1 base and at J to 4 bases, leaving 4 bases not matched to a gene. This CDR3 spans 15 amino acids. Written as DNA, the CDR3 is TGTGCCAGCAGCTTAGTACAGGGGGCTTCAGAGACCCAGTACTTC. Protein: CASSLVQGASETQYF.

This clone was seen only a few times. The chain recombines TRBV18 with TRBJ2-3; 7 bases fit TRBD2. V lost 3 bases to trimming and J lost 0 bases; unmatched junction nucleotides: 12. CDR1 KGHSH and CDR2 LQKENI come from the germline V gene. CDR3 size: 18 residues. CDR3 in amino acids: CASSPWLTASGSTDTQYF. The DNA for the CDR3 is TGTGCCAGCTCACCTTGGTTAACGGCTAGCGGCAGCACAGATACGCAGTATTTT.

This clone was counted between two and nine times. The chain links TRBV10-1 to TRBJ2-7; TRBD2 aligns across 9 bases. The CDR3 runs to 12 residues. Germline V gives CDR1 WNHNN, CDR2 SYGVQD (reference sequence). Trimming took 3 bases from V and 10 from J; bases not matched to a gene: 4. CDR3 coding DNA: TGCGCCAGCAGTGACCCCGGGACTAGCCAGTACTTC. Translated, it gives CASSDPGTSQYF.

The chain joins TRBV14 to TRBJ2-1; tentatively, D is TRBD1 (6 bases). Germline CDR1 and CDR2: SGHDN and FVKESK. This CDR3 spans 14 amino acids. Between the trimmed V and J ends, which lost 4 bases and 4 bases, there was a span of 11 bases. The CDR3 protein is CASSLGQIYNEQFF. CDR3 bases: TGTGCCAGCAGCCTGGGACAAATTTACAATGAGCAGTTCTTC.